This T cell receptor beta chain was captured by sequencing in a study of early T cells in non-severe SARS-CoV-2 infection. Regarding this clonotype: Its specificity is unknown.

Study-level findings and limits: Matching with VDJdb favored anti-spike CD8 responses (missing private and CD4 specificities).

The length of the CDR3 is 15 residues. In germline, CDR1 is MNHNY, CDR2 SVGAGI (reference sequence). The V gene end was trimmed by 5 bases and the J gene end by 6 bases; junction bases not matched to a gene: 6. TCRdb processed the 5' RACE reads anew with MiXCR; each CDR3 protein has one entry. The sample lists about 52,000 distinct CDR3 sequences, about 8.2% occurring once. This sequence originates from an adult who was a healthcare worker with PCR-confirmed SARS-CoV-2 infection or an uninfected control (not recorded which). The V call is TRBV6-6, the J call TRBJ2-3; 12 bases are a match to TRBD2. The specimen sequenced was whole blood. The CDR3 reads CASSPGTSGLDTQYF. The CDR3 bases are TGTGCCAGCAGTCCCGGGACTAGCGGGCTTGATACGCAGTATTTT.